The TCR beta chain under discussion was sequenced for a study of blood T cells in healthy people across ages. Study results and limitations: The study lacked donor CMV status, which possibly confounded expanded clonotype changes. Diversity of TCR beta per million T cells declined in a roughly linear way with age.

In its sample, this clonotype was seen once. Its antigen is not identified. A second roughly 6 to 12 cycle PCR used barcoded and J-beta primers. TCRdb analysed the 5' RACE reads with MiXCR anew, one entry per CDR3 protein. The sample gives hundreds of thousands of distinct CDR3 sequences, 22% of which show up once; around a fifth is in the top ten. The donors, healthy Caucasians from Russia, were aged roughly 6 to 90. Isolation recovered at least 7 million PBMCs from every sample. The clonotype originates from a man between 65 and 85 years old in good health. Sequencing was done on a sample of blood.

DNA for the CDR3: TGTGCCATCAGTGAGTCCCCTAGGCAAGAGACCCAGTACTTC. Translating it yields CAISESPRQETQYF. This rearrangement joins TRBV10-3 to TRBJ2-5, with no clear D. V dropped 0 bases and J dropped 2 bases, with 7 bases sitting between them. The CDR3 runs 14 residues. Germline assignment: CDR1 ENHRY and CDR2 SYGVKD.